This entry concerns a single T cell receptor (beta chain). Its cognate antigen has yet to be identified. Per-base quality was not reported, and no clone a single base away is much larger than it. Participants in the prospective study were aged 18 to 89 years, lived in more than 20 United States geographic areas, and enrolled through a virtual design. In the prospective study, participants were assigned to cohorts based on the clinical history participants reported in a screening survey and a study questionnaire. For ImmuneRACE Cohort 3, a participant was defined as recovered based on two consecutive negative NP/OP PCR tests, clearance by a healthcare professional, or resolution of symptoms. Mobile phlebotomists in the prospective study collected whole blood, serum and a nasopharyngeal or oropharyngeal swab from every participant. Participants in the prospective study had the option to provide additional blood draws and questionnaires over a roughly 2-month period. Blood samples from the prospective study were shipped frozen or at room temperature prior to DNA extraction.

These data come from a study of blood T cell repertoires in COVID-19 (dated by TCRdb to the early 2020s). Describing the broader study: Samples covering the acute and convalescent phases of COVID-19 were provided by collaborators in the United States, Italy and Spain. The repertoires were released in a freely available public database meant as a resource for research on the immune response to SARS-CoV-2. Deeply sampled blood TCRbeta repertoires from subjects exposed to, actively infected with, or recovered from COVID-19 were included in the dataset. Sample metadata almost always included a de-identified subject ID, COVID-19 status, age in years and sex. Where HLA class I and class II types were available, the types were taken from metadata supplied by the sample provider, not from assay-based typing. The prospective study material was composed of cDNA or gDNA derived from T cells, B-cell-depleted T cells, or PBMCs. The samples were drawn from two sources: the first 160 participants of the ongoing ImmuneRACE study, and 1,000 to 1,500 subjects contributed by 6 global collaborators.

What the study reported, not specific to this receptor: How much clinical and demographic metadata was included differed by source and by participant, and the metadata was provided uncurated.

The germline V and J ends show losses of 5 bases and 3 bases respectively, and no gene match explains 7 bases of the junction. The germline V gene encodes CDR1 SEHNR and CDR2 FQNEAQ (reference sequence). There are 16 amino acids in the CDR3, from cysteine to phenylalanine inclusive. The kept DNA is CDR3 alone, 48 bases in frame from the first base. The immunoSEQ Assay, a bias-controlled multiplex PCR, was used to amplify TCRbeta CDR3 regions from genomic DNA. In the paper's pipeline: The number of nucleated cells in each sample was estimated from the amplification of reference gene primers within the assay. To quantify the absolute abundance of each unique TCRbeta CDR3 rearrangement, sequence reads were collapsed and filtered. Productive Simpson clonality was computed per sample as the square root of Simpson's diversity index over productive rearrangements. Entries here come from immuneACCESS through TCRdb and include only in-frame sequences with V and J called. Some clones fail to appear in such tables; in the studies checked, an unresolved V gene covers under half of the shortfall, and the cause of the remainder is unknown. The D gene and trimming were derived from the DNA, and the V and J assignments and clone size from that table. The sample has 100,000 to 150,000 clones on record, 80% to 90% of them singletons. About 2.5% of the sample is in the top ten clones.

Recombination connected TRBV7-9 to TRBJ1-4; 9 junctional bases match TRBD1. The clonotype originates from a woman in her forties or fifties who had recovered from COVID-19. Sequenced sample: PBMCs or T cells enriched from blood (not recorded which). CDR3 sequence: CASSLTTGGANEKLFF. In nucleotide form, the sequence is TGTGCCAGCAGCCTTACGACAGGGGGGGCTAATGAAAAACTGTTTTTT.